Detailed here is one T cell receptor beta chain. Its antigen is undetermined. The ends were cut back, 3 bases at V and 4 bases at J, with 12 bases in the middle. This CDR3 has 14 residues. CDR1 and CDR2 (germline): SGHVS, FQNEAQ. Unique molecular identifiers were added to individual cDNA molecules. TCRdb re-derived calls from the 5' RACE reads in MiXCR, one entry per CDR3 protein. The sample carries some 51,000 distinct CDR3 sequences, more than 13% recorded once. These data originate in a study of early T cells in non-severe SARS-CoV-2 infection. About the study: Sequencing input comprised bulk RNA from unsorted whole blood; chain pairing was not available.

Overall study findings and caveats: Anti-spike CD8 specificities were favored by VDJdb matching, whose results missed private and CD4 specificities.

The clonotype comes from an adult who was a healthcare worker with PCR-confirmed SARS-CoV-2 infection or an uninfected control (not recorded which). The V and J genes are TRBV7-8 and TRBJ1-1; TRBD1 might be the D (5 bases). Sequenced here: whole blood, sampled at baseline. CDR3 nucleotide sequence: TGTGCCAGCAGCTTCCGCAGGGTACCCACTGAAGCTTTCTTT. The encoded protein is CASSFRRVPTEAFF. Drawing the rest from reference TRBV7-8 and TRBJ1-1, the complete variable domain is GAGVSQSPRYKVAKRGQDVALRCDPISGHVSLFWYQQALGQGPEFLTYFQNEAQLDKSGLPSDRFFAERPEGSVSTLKIQRTQQEDSAVYLCASSFRRVPTEAFFGQGTRLTVV.